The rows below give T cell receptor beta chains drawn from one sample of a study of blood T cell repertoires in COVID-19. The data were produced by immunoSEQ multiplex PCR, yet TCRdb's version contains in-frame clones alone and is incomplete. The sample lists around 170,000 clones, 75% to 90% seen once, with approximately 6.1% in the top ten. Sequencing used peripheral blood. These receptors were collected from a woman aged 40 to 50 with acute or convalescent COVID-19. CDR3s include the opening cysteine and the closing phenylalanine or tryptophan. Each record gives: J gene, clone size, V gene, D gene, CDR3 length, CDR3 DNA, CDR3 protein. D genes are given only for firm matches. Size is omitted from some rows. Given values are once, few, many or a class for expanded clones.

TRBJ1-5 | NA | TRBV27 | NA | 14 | TGTGCCAGCAGTTTAACAGGTAGCAATCAGCCCCAGCATTTT | CASSLTGSNQPQHF
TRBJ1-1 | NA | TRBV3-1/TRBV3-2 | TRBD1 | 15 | TGTGCCAGCAGCCGGGACAGGGGACCGAACACTGAAGCTTTCTTT | CASSRDRGPNTEAFF
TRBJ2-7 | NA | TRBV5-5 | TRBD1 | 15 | TGTGCCAGCAGCTTGCTGGACAGGCCCCTTGGGGAGCAGTACTTC | CASSLLDRPLGEQYF
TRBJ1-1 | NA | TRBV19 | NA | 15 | TGTGCCAGTAGTATAGTGACAGGCCTGAACACTGAAGCTTTCTTT | CASSIVTGLNTEAFF
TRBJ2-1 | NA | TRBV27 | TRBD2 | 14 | TGTGCCAGCGGGGTTGCGGGGGCCTACAATGAGCAGTTCTTC | CASGVAGAYNEQFF
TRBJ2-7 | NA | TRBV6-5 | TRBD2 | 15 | TGTGCCAGCAGTTACTCGAATGCGGGGGACCACGAGCAGTACTTC | CASSYSNAGDHEQYF
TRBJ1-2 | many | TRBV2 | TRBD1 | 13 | TGTGCCAGCAGCGGGACAGGGGAGCAGGGCTACACCTTC | CASSGTGEQGYTF
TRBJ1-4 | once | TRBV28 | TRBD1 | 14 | TGTGCCAGCAGTTCGGGACAGGGTTTTGAAAAACTGTTTTTT | CASSSGQGFEKLFF
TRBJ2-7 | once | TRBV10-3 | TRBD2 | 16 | TGTGCCATCAGTGCAGGGAGGGGACTAGGCGACTACGAGCAGTACTTC | CAISAGRGLGDYEQYF
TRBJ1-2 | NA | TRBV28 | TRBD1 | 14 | TGTGCCAGCAGTCCCAGGGGGCGATTCGGTGGCTACACCTTC | CASSPRGRFGGYTF
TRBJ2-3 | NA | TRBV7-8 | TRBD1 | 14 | TGTGCCAGCAGCAGAACAGGGGTAGCAGATACGCAGTATTTT | CASSRTGVADTQYF
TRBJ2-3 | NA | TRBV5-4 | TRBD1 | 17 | TGTGCCAGCAGCACCTACAGGGGGCTGGGGCGCACAGATACGCAGTATTTT | CASSTYRGLGRTDTQYF
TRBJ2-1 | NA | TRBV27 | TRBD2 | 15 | TGTGCCAGTCGTATGCGACTAGCCATGTTCAATGAGCAGTTCTTC | CASRMRLAMFNEQFF
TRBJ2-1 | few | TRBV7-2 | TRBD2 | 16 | TGTGCCAGCAGCTTAGGTAGCGGGGGGGTAATTTGGGAGCAGTTCTTC | CASSLGSGGVIWEQFF
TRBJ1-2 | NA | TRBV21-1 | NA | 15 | TGTGCCAGCAGCAAAGCCACAGCCAGACGCTATGGCTACACCTTC | CASSKATARRYGYTF
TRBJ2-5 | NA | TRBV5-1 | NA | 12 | TGCGCCAGCAGCTTGTATCCGGGGACCCAGTACTTC | CASSLYPGTQYF
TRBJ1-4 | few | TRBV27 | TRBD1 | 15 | TGTGCCAGCAGTTCCTCGCAGGGGGCGTACGAAAAACTGTTTTTT | CASSSSQGAYEKLFF
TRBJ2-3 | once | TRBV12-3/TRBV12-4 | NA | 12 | TGTGCCAGCAGTTTACAGGGGCGAACGCAGTATTTT | CASSLQGRTQYF
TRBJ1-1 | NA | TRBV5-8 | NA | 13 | TGTGCCAGCAGCCTACCACCCCCCTCGGGGGCTTTCTTT | CASSLPPPSGAFF
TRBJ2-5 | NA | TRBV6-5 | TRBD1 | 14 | TGTGCCAGCAGCGGGACAGGGGCAAGAGAGACCCAGTACTTC | CASSGTGARETQYF
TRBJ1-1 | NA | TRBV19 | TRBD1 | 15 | TGTGCCAGTAGTTCTCGGACAGGGGGACCCACTGAAGCTTTCTTT | CASSSRTGGPTEAFF
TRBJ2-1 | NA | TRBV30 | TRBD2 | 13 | TGTGCCTGGAGTGTAGGTGGGAGGGGTGAGCAGTTCTTC | CAWSVGGRGEQFF
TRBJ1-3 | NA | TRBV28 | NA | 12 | TGTGCCAGCAGTTTAATAGGAAACACCATATATTTT | CASSLIGNTIYF
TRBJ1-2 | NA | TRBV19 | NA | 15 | TGTGCCAGTAGTATCGGGGTCGGCGGTGGCTATGGCTACACCTTC | CASSIGVGGGYGYTF
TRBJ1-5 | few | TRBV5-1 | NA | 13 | TGCGCCAGCAGCTTGGCGGGCAATCAGCCCCAGCATTTT | CASSLAGNQPQHF
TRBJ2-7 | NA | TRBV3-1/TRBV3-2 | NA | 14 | TGTGCCAGCAGCCAAGAGGAGGACCAATACGAGCAGTACTTC | CASSQEEDQYEQYF
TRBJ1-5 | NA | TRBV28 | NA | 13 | TGTGCCAGCAGAGACAGTACCAATCAGCCCCAGCATTTT | CASRDSTNQPQHF
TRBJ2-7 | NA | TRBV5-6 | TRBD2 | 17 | TGTGCCAGCAGCTTGGCCTCTAGCGGGGCGTTCTCCTACGAGCAGTACTTC | CASSLASSGAFSYEQYF
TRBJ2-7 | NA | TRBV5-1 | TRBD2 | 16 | TGCGCCAGCAGCTTGGCCGGGGCGGGAGGGCCGCGGCAGCAGTACTTC | CASSLAGAGGPRQQYF
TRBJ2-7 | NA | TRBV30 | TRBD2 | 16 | TGTGCCTGGACAGGATTCCCTAGCGGGAGTCTTTCTGGGCAGTACTTC | CAWTGFPSGSLSGQYF
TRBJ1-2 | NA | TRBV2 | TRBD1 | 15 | TGTGCCAGCGTGAGAGAGGCGGGTAGGGGGCATGGCTACACCTTC | CASVREAGRGHGYTF
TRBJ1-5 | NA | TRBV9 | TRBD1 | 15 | TGTGCCAGCAGCGCCGGCCAGACAGGGAATCAGCCCCAGCATTTT | CASSAGQTGNQPQHF
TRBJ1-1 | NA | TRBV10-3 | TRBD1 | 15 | TGTGCCATCAGTGAGGGGGACAGGGGGAACACTGAAGCTTTCTTT | CAISEGDRGNTEAFF
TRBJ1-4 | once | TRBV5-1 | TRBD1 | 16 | TGCGCCAGCAGCTTGGCGGCCGGGACAGGGAATGAAAAACTGTTTTTT | CASSLAAGTGNEKLFF
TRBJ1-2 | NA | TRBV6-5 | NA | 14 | TGTGCCAGCACCCGGGTAGGGGATCTCTATGGCTACACCTTC | CASTRVGDLYGYTF
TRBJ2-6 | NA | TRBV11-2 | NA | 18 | TGTGCCAGCAGCTTAAGACAGCCGCTTAACTCTGGGGCCAACGTCCTGACTTTC | CASSLRQPLNSGANVLTF
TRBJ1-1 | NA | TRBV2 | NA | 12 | TGTGCCAGCACCGAAAGGGGGTCAGAAGCTTTCTTT | CASTERGSEAFF
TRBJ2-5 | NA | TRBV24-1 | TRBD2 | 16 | TGTGCCACCAGTGAATGGACTAGCGGGAGAGGTGAGACCCAGTACTTC | CATSEWTSGRGETQYF
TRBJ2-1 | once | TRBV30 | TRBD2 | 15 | TGTGCCTGGAGCCTAGCGGGGGGGCGGTACAATGAGCAGTTCTTC | CAWSLAGGRYNEQFF
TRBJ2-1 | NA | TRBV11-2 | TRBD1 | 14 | TGTGCCAGCAGCTTAGGGGACAGGGTCCATGAGCAGTTCTTC | CASSLGDRVHEQFF
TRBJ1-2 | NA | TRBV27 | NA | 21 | TGTGCCAGCAGTTTATTGGGCCAGGACTACTCTATATTTCTTCTTAACTATGGCTACACCTTC | CASSLLGQDYSIFLLNYGYTF
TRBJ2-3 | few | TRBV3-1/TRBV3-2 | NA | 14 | TGTGCCAGCAGCGCGACAACTAGCACAGATACGCAGTATTTT | CASSATTSTDTQYF